This TCR beta chain was obtained from a study of cytomegalovirus exposure and HLA in healthy donors. Turning to the study itself: In terms of ancestry, the Caucasian-associated cluster contained around 79% of the roughly 360 genotyped donors.

Of note for this clone: Antigen specificity is unknown.

Germline values: CDR1 SGHRS, CDR2 YFSETQ. The ends were cut back, 0 bases at V and 2 bases at J, with 12 bases in the middle. The length of the CDR3 is 15 residues. Points from the study as a whole: A later analysis linked a missense DCLRE1C variant to TCR beta V- and J-gene trimming. Further analysis, carried out later, found HLA-associated TCR beta chains more clonally expanded than equally common other chains.

The PCR employed 60 Vbeta primers together with 13 Jbeta primers. Libraries were prepared by immunoSEQ multiplex PCR; TCRdb keeps only in-frame clonotypes and omits some of them. Altogether about 170,000 clones are present, around 74% being singletons, with the ten largest covering roughly 2%. The sample taken for sequencing was PBMCs. This sequence was found in a female donor in good health and CMV-seronegative. V and J are TRBV5-1 and TRBJ2-7; maybe TRBD2 (5 bases). The CDR3 DNA reads as TGCGCCAGCAGCTTGGCTGGAGGTGGGACCTACGAGCAGTACTTC. The encoded protein is CASSLAGGGTYEQYF.